The 11 T cell receptor beta chains listed next were all sequenced from one sample in a study of shared clonotypes between healthy human individuals. The data were produced by immunoSEQ multiplex PCR, yet TCRdb's version contains in-frame clones alone and is incomplete. The data show around 940,000 clones, with approximately 80% seen just once and about 1.5% held by the top ten. The specimen sequenced was memory CD4+ T cells sorted from blood. Subset in this sample: CD45RA-negative fraction. The receptor set was obtained from a man in his late teens or twenties in good health.

This rearrangement joins TRBV6-1 to TRBJ1-2; D possibly corresponds to TRBD1 (6 bases). CDR1 and CDR2 from the germline V gene are MNHNS and SASEGT. Trimming left V 3 bases short and J 3 bases short, with 8 bases between. The CDR3 has 13 residues. This chain's CDR3 is CASSDAGDYGYTF. DNA of the CDR3: TGTGCCAGCAGTGACGCAGGGGACTATGGCTACACCTTC.

The chain joins TRBV28 to TRBJ2-2, with 7 bases aligning to TRBD1. This CDR3 is 17 amino acids long. Per germline, CDR1 MDHEN and CDR2 SYDVKM. V shed 6 bases, J shed 0 bases, and the junction held 10 bases outside the gene matches. CDR3 sequence (DNA): TGTGCCAGCAGCTCGCCCGGGACAGCTTCGAACACCGGGGAGCTGTTTTTT. Translating gives CASSSPGTASNTGELFF.

The gene calls are TRBV7-3 and TRBJ2-2; TRBD2 agrees at 9 bases. The CDR3 spans 14 residues. CDR1 and CDR2 from the germline V gene are SGHTA and FQGTGA. J gave up 3 bases and V 7 bases, and 3 bases lay outside the gene matches. CDR3 residues: CASKRTSDTGELFF. For the CDR3, the DNA is TGTGCCAGCAAAAGGACTAGCGACACCGGGGAGCTGTTTTTT.

This sequence joins TRBV7-9 and TRBJ2-2; no clear D gene. Between the trimmed V and J ends, which lost 5 bases and 6 bases, there was a span of 19 bases. The germline V gene encodes CDR1 SEHNR and CDR2 FQNEAQ (reference sequence). The CDR3 contains 16 residues. The CDR3 region is CASSIVWAEMAGELFF. In DNA, the CDR3 is TGTGCCAGCAGCATAGTTTGGGCCGAGATGGCCGGGGAGCTGTTTTTT.

The CDR3 reads CASGQPKMGTNQPQHF. In nucleotides, the CDR3 is TGTGCTAGTGGCCAACCCAAGATGGGGACTAATCAGCCCCAGCATTTT. The rearrangement uses TRBV12-5 and TRBJ1-5; D perhaps matches TRBD1 (5 bases). The germline gives CDR1 LGHNT, CDR2 FRNRAP. Between the trimmed V and J ends, which lost 6 bases and 4 bases, there was a span of 19 bases. This CDR3 spans 16 amino acids.

This clone has just a few counts. This chain joins TRBV30 and TRBJ1-6; D might be TRBD1 (6 bases). CDR3 length: 15 amino acids. The V end was cut by 2 bases, the J end by 2 bases, with 10 bases between. Germline values: CDR1 GTSNPN, CDR2 SVGIG (reference sequence). Written as DNA, the CDR3 is TGTGCCTGGAGTCACAGGGAAACCTATAATTCACCCCTCCACTTT. Its translation is CAWSHRETYNSPLHF.

This chain joins TRBV7-8 and TRBJ2-7, with 7 bases matching TRBD1. The CDR3 is made up of 16 amino acids. Germline assignment: CDR1 SGHVS and CDR2 FQNEAQ. The V and J ends lost 0 bases and 0 bases, in that order; junction bases with no gene match: 5. The CDR3 spells CASSLAGTASSYEQYF. Here the CDR3 DNA reads TGTGCCAGCAGCTTAGCCGGGACAGCCAGCTCCTACGAGCAGTACTTC.

The V gene is TRBV7-6, the J gene TRBJ2-7, with D perhaps TRBD1 (7 bases). Trimming stripped 1 base from V and 3 bases from J, with 19 bases between. The CDR3 is 17 amino acids. CDR1 and CDR2 from the germline V gene are SGHVS and FNYEAQ. The CDR3 protein is CASSLGVGGTVLYEQYF. The CDR3 bases are TGTGCCAGCAGCTTAGGAGTAGGCGGGACAGTTCTCTACGAGCAGTACTTC.

This sequence joins TRBV6-6 and TRBJ2-7, with 8 bases lining up with TRBD1. CDR1 MNHNY and CDR2 SVGAGI come from the germline V gene (reference sequence). V dropped 0 bases and J dropped 3; count of bases not matched to a gene: 4. This CDR3 is built from 15 residues. The CDR3 reads CASSYSGTGIYEQYF. The DNA for the CDR3 is TGTGCCAGCAGTTACTCCGGGACAGGTATCTACGAGCAGTACTTC.

This clone was picked up a small number of times. This chain joins TRBV19 and TRBJ1-5; D remains unclear. The CDR3 is made up of 14 amino acids. V lost 3 bases and J 4 bases, leaving 10 bases between the germline ends. CDR1 and CDR2 (germline): LNHDA, SQIVND (reference sequence). The CDR3 DNA is TGTGCCAGTAGTATCTTTGCGGGAAATCAGCCCCAGCATTTT. This gives the protein CASSIFAGNQPQHF. Full variable domain (outside the CDR3, taken from reference TRBV19 and TRBJ1-5): DGGITQSPKYLFRKEGQNVTLSCEQNLNHDAMYWYRQDPGQGLRLIYYSQIVNDFQKGDIAEGYSVSREKKESFPLTVTSAQKNPTAFYLCASSIFAGNQPQHFGDGTRLSIL.

CDR3 in amino acids: CASSVGQGVTDTQYF. The CDR3 DNA is TGTGCCAGCAGCGTAGGACAGGGTGTAACAGATACGCAGTATTTT. The V and J genes are TRBV9 and TRBJ2-3; 7 bases line up with TRBD1. The CDR3 covers 15 residues. The J segment lost 3 bases and the V segment lost 0 bases, leaving 4 bases of the junction unmatched. Germline V lookup: CDR1 SGDLS, CDR2 YYNGEE. Full variable domain (outside the CDR3, taken from reference TRBV9 and TRBJ2-3): DSGVTQTPKHLITATGQRVTLRCSPRSGDLSVYWYQQSLDQGLQFLIQYYNGEERAKGNILERFSAQQFPDLHSELNLSSLELGDSALYFCASSVGQGVTDTQYFGPGTRLTVL.